The TCR beta chain described here comes from a study of regulatory T cells in long-lasting Graves disease. This sample's time point: newly diagnosed GD, antithyroid drugs for less than 3 months. PBMC RNA served as the TCR library source. For TCR beta, libraries came from iRepertoire HTBI primers and Arm-PCR of CDR3 regions. TCRdb used MiXCR to reprocess the multiplex PCR reads, holding one entry per CDR3 protein. Here the sample spans hundreds of thousands of distinct CDR3 sequences, around 16% being singletons. This sample also appeared in a second study, on T cells in Graves' hyperthyroidism and ophthalmopathy. According to that study: Most thyroid clonotypes that were expanded above 0.001 also turned up in blood.

This receptor was taken from a woman aged 35-65 years with Graves disease. Source: peripheral blood mononuclear cells (PBMCs), taken at new diagnosis, from a patient treated with antithyroid drugs.

The CDR3 spells CAWNRDRNQPQHF. CDR3 nucleotide sequence: TGTGCCTGGAACCGGGACAGAAATCAGCCCCAGCATTTT. V is TRBV30 and J is TRBJ1-5, with TRBD1 matching over 7 bases. This CDR3 has 13 amino acids. With V trimmed by 4 bases and J by 4 bases, 4 bases remained unmatched. Germline-derived CDR1 and CDR2 are GTSNPN and SVGIG (reference sequence).